This TCR beta chain was profiled in a study of T cells in tuberculosis. Notes on this clone: Its antigen is not known.

Unsorted cryopreserved PBMC were sequenced, averaging around 100,000 T cells per clinical donor. This CDR3 contains 15 residues. Germline assignment: CDR1 MNHNS and CDR2 SASEGT. Trimming left V 1 base short and J 2 bases short, with 12 bases between. Measured with immunoSEQ multiplex PCR; TCRdb has only the in-frame clones, and not every one. The table has more than 20,000 clones, roughly nine tenths seen once; the top ten hold roughly 14%. Overall study findings and caveats: Smaller distances to GMM-specific TCRs suggested their expansion in active tuberculosis.

This TCR derives from a donor aged 5 to 30 with latent tuberculosis or without tuberculosis infection. Sequencing was performed on PBMCs. The chain links TRBV6-1 to TRBJ2-7, with D uncertain. DNA of the CDR3: TGTGCCAGCAGTGAAGGGGCAGACCTTACCTACGAGCAGTACTTC. Protein: CASSEGADLTYEQYF.